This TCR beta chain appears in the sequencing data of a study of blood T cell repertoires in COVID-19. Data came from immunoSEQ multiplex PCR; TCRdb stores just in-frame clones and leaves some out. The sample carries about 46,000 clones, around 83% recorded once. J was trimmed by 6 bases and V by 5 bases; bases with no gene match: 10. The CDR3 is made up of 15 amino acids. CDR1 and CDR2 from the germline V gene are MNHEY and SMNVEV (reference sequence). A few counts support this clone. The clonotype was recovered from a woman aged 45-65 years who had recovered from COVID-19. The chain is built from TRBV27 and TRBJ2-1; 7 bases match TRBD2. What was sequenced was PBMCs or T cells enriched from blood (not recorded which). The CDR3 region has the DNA TGTGCCAGCAGTCTCCGGGGGGTTAGCGGCAATGAGCAGTTCTTC. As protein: CASSLRGVSGNEQFF.